This T cell receptor beta chain comes out of a study of cytomegalovirus exposure and HLA in healthy donors. Of note for this clone: What it binds is not known.

The CDR3 consists of 13 residues. V was clipped by 3 bases and J by 4 bases; unmatched bases: 2. Germline V CDR1 and CDR2: SNHLY, FYNNEI. Study-wide results and caveats: Likely technical artifact: a cluster of highly shared sequence variants. Later analysis identified 16,000 or so TCR beta sequences associated with HLA alleles, using a false discovery rate threshold of 0.05. Immune exposure data for these donors was limited to CMV serostatus. With high specificity and sensitivity, the classifier reportedly diagnosed cytomegalovirus status.

PCR involved 60 Vbeta and 13 Jbeta primers. Libraries were prepared by immunoSEQ multiplex PCR; TCRdb keeps only in-frame clonotypes and omits some of them. The sample carries 80,000 to 100,000 clones, approximately 80% recorded once. The rearrangement uses TRBV2 and TRBJ2-7; 8 bases align to TRBD1. This clonotype was obtained from a male donor in good health and CMV-seropositive. Sequencing input: PBMCs. This CDR3 reads CASSDRGHYEQYF. CDR3 coding DNA: TGTGCCAGCAGTGACAGGGGGCATTACGAGCAGTACTTC.